The rows below give T cell receptor beta chains drawn from one sample of a study of T cells after yellow fever vaccination. Each CDR3 protein gets one entry after TCRdb re-called the 5' RACE reads with MiXCR. The top ten clones hold under 3% of a sample with 150,000 to 200,000 distinct CDR3 sequences, about 6.2% of them seen once. Sequencing was performed on CD4+ T cells sorted from PBMCs, taken on the day of the first yellow fever vaccination. Receptor source: a man between 18 and 35 years old who received the YFV17D yellow fever vaccine. Both conserved end residues are trimmed from each CDR3. Fields, in order: CDR3 length, V gene, CDR3 protein.

len: 12; v_gene: TRBV5-1; CDR3aa: ASSFGVAQETQY
len: 12; v_gene: TRBV29-1; CDR3aa: SVGRKSMNTEAF
len: 14; v_gene: TRBV3-1; CDR3aa: ASSQDLGWLGYGYT
len: 12; v_gene: TRBV25-1; CDR3aa: ASSELGGVEGYT
len: 14; v_gene: TRBV6-1; CDR3aa: ASRGAVGAGQETQY
len: 13; v_gene: TRBV7-2; CDR3aa: ASMLDSGWYSPLH
len: 13; v_gene: TRBV6-2/TRBV6-3; CDR3aa: ASSSGQAPDNEQF
len: 12; v_gene: TRBV19; CDR3aa: ASSIDRGQETQY
len: 15; v_gene: TRBV5-4; CDR3aa: ASSLSGASSGANVLT
len: 12; v_gene: TRBV5-1; CDR3aa: ASSLGETGNTIY
len: 14; v_gene: TRBV3-1; CDR3aa: ASSQESGGVVETQY
len: 13; v_gene: TRBV28; CDR3aa: ASSFGRISGNTIY
len: 15; v_gene: TRBV20-1; CDR3aa: SATLQGGFFRGQPQH
len: 13; v_gene: TRBV18; CDR3aa: ASSPAGRGRYEQY
len: 12; v_gene: TRBV6-6; CDR3aa: ASSYKRGGHEQY
len: 12; v_gene: TRBV7-3; CDR3aa: ASSRGQGGTEAF
len: 14; v_gene: TRBV25-1; CDR3aa: ASSPQDRGSNQPQH
len: 12; v_gene: TRBV7-2; CDR3aa: ASSRSGGGQPQH
len: 14; v_gene: TRBV5-1; CDR3aa: ASSLTSSRQQETQY
len: 13; v_gene: TRBV10-2; CDR3aa: ASSDLSPAKNIQY
len: 13; v_gene: TRBV7-2; CDR3aa: ASTSRSSYNSPLH
len: 11; v_gene: TRBV11-2; CDR3aa: ASSWGGRPEQF
len: 14; v_gene: TRBV3-1; CDR3aa: ASSHQGGRTTDTQY
len: 13; v_gene: TRBV7-2; CDR3aa: ASSLAVAQGRKLF
len: 12; v_gene: TRBV5-1; CDR3aa: ASSLWDKNTEAF
len: 15; v_gene: TRBV24-1; CDR3aa: ATSDWGLAGGQETQY
len: 11; v_gene: TRBV29-1; CDR3aa: SVEGGSYNEQF